These T cell receptor beta chains were read from a single sample in a study of cytomegalovirus exposure and HLA in healthy donors. Assay: immunoSEQ multiplex PCR; the TCRdb copy retains only in-frame clones and omits some. The data contain nearly 80,000 clones, 79% of them singletons. Sequenced sample: PBMCs. These TCRs come from a woman between 40 and 55 years old in good health and CMV-seropositive. CDR3s include the opening cysteine and the closing phenylalanine or tryptophan. The order of the fields is D gene, J gene, clone size, V gene, CDR3 DNA, CDR3 protein. The D gene is left open where the match is weak. Clone size is stated in some rows and not others, as once, few, many or a class when expanded.

TRBD2,TRBJ2-1,once,TRBV7-6,TGTGCCAGCAGCTTAGCGCCGTTGGCTAGCGGGGGCCACGGAGACAATGAGCAGTTCTTC,CASSLAPLASGGHGDNEQFF
TRBD1,TRBJ2-3,NA,TRBV4-1,TGCGCCAGCAGCCAAGGGGTAGGGACAGCTACACAAGATACGCAGTATTTT,CASSQGVGTATQDTQYF
TRBD1,TRBJ1-1,NA,TRBV29-1,TGCAGCGTTGAAGGGGGGGACAGGGTTGCTGAAGCTTTCTTT,CSVEGGDRVAEAFF
TRBD1,TRBJ2-4,NA,TRBV15,TGTGCCACCAGGAGCATAACCGGGACAGGGAAAAGGGAATCAGCCAAAAACATTCAGTACTTC,CATRSITGTGKRESAKNIQYF
TRBD1,TRBJ1-2,NA,TRBV27,TGTGCCAGCAGTTTGAACACGGGACAGACCTATGGCTACACCTTC,CASSLNTGQTYGYTF
NA,TRBJ2-7,NA,TRBV7-9,TGTGCCAGCAGCCACCCCGGCAGGGCCTACGAGCAGTACTTC,CASSHPGRAYEQYF
TRBD2,TRBJ2-1,NA,TRBV6-4,TGTGCCAGCTCTCCGGGACTAGGGGAATATGAGCAGTTCTTC,CASSPGLGEYEQFF
NA,TRBJ2-2,few,TRBV5-1,TGCGCCAGCAGCACGGGGACTCTCCGCACCGGGGAGCTGTTTTTT,CASSTGTLRTGELFF
NA,TRBJ2-1,NA,TRBV7-2,TGTGCCAGCGACAGAACCGATGAGCAGTTCTTC,CASDRTDEQFF
TRBD2,TRBJ2-3,NA,TRBV18,TGTGCCAGCTCACCGACTAGCGGGGAGTACACAGATACGCAGTATTTT,CASSPTSGEYTDTQYF
NA,TRBJ1-1,NA,TRBV5-1,TGCGCCAGCAGCTTGGAGACAGGTCCTGGGGGGAACACTGAAGCTTTCTTT,CASSLETGPGGNTEAFF
NA,TRBJ2-1,few,TRBV2,TGTGCCAGCAGTGATAGGTCCCGCAGGGAATACTCCTACAATGAGCAGTTCTTC,CASSDRSRREYSYNEQFF
NA,TRBJ2-6,NA,TRBV9,TGTGCCAGCAGCCCCGTATCTGGGGCCAACGTCCTGACTTTC,CASSPVSGANVLTF
NA,TRBJ2-7,once,TRBV6-1,TGTGCCAGCAGGCAGACAGGCGCGTACGAGCAGTACTTC,CASRQTGAYEQYF
NA,TRBJ1-3,NA,TRBV4-1,TGCGCCAGCAGCCAATACAGGGCTTCTAGCTCTGGAAACACCATATATTTT,CASSQYRASSSGNTIYF
NA,TRBJ2-5,NA,TRBV4-1,TGCGCCAGCAGCCTAGGGCGTCTAGGGGTCCAAGAGACCCAGTACTTC,CASSLGRLGVQETQYF
NA,TRBJ1-4,NA,TRBV6-1,TGTGCCAGCAAAGGCAGGGTCGTGGGGAAACTGTTTTTT,CASKGRVVGKLFF
TRBD1,TRBJ1-4,once,TRBV30,TGTGCCTGGAGTGTCCCCGACAGGGCCGAAAAACTGTTTTTT,CAWSVPDRAEKLFF
TRBD2,TRBJ2-5,once,TRBV4-1,TGCGCCAGCAGCCCCACACCAGGACTAGGAGAGACCCAGTACTTC,CASSPTPGLGETQYF
NA,TRBJ2-1,NA,TRBV27,TGTGCCAGCAGTGACCTCGGGGCGACTAGGCGTGAGCAGTTCTTC,CASSDLGATRREQFF
NA,TRBJ2-3,NA,TRBV2,TGTGCCAGCACCCGTACAGATACGCAGTATTTT,CASTRTDTQYF
TRBD1,TRBJ1-5,NA,TRBV27,TGTGCCAGCAGTTTAGCCCGGACAGGGTCGGTTCAGCCCCAGCATTTT,CASSLARTGSVQPQHF
NA,TRBJ1-2,NA,TRBV12-5,TGTGCTAGTGGTTTGGTACCGATGACATTATATGGCTACACCTTC,CASGLVPMTLYGYTF
NA,TRBJ2-7,NA,TRBV2,TGTGCCAGCCAAAGGGGCTACGAGCAGTACTTC,CASQRGYEQYF
NA,TRBJ1-6,few,TRBV2,TGTGCCAGCAGTGCACAGAGCTCCTATAATTCACCCCTCCACTTT,CASSAQSSYNSPLHF
NA,TRBJ2-5,NA,TRBV6-4,TGTGCCAGCAGATCCTCTTGGACGGATTCACTTCGGGGGACCCAGTACTTC,CASRSSWTDSLRGTQYF
TRBD2,TRBJ2-5,NA,TRBV11-3,TGTGCCAGCAGCCAAGGACTAGCGGGAGTGGAGACCCAGTACTTC,CASSQGLAGVETQYF
TRBD2,TRBJ2-7,once,TRBV16,TGTGCCAGCAGCCAGTTACCGGGACTAGCGGGTGCACCCTACGAGCAGTACTTC,CASSQLPGLAGAPYEQYF
TRBD1,TRBJ1-1,NA,TRBV5-6,TGTGCCAGCAGCTACTTAAACAGGGGAAACACTGAAGCTTTCTTT,CASSYLNRGNTEAFF
TRBD1,TRBJ1-1,few,TRBV6-1,TGTGCCAGCAGCGGACAGGAGAACACTGAAGCTTTCTTT,CASSGQENTEAFF
TRBD2,TRBJ2-5,medium-sized,TRBV30,TGTGCCTGGAGCCGACTAGCGGGGGACGATCAAGAGACCCAGTACTTC,CAWSRLAGDDQETQYF
NA,TRBJ2-7,NA,TRBV2,TGTGCCAGCAAACGGAACGGGAGCCCGTCGGGGGAGCAGTACTTC,CASKRNGSPSGEQYF
TRBD1,TRBJ1-1,NA,TRBV6-1,TGTGCCAGCAGTGAACCAACAGGGGGCAGTTTGAACACTGAAGCTTTCTTT,CASSEPTGGSLNTEAFF
TRBD2,TRBJ2-1,NA,TRBV10-3,TGTGCCATCAGTGGTTCGACTAGCGGGAGCTGGCAGTTCTTC,CAISGSTSGSWQFF
NA,TRBJ1-4,NA,TRBV4-2,TGTGCCAGCAGCCAAGGGACAGCAAGCAATGAAAAACTGTTTTTT,CASSQGTASNEKLFF
TRBD1,TRBJ2-7,NA,TRBV25-1,TGTGCCAGCAGTGACACGACAGGGTGGCCAGCCGAGCAGTACTTC,CASSDTTGWPAEQYF
TRBD1,TRBJ1-3,NA,TRBV6-6,TGTGCCAGCAGTGGGACAGGGGTTGGAAACACCATATATTTT,CASSGTGVGNTIYF
NA,TRBJ1-2,NA,TRBV5-6,TGTGCCAGCAGCTTGCAGACCCATGCAGGCTATGGCTACACCTTC,CASSLQTHAGYGYTF
NA,TRBJ1-5,NA,TRBV10-3,TGTGCCATCAGTGAGTCCAAGGGGTCTGGCAATCAGCCCCAGCATTTT,CAISESKGSGNQPQHF
NA,TRBJ1-1,once,TRBV6-1,TGTGCCAGCAGTATAATAAAGAACACTGAAGCTTTCTTT,CASSIIKNTEAFF